Detailed here is one T cell receptor beta chain. This specimen comes from a study of glioma-infiltrating T cells after dendritic cell vaccination. Across the whole study: Patients had newly diagnosed or recurrent glioblastoma and received dendritic cell vaccines.

Up to about 2 ug genomic DNA was used for TCRB CDR3 amplification. The PCR used 60 V beta and 13 J beta primers. This table comes from immunoSEQ multiplex PCR, and its TCRdb copy is limited to in-frame clones, with some not included. This table has under 130,000 clones, roughly 81% appearing once. Trimming shortened V by 5 bases and J by 3 bases, and 11 bases separated the two germline ends. CDR1 and CDR2 from the germline V gene are MNHEY and SMNVEV (reference sequence). The CDR3 length is 13 residues. Sequenced material: blood, taken before dendritic cell vaccination. The J gene is TRBJ2-7, the V gene TRBV27, with a weak D call TRBD2 (7 bases). The source is a human donor with glioblastoma. The CDR3 DNA reads as TGTGCCAGCAGTCGGGGGGCCCTCTACGAGCAGTACTTC. It translates to CASSRGALYEQYF.